These 23 T cell receptor beta chains came from one sample sequenced in a study of cytomegalovirus exposure and HLA in healthy donors. With 60 Vbeta and 13 Jbeta primers, the PCR was carried out. Clones were sequenced by immunoSEQ multiplex PCR, and TCRdb holds only the in-frame ones, with some missing. The sample records approximately 81,000 clones, 65% to 85% being singletons. The sequenced material came from PBMCs. These receptors all stem from a woman aged 50 to 60 in good health and CMV-seronegative.

The chain couples TRBV4-1 to TRBJ2-3; 7 bases map to TRBD2. V was clipped by 4 bases and J by 0 bases; unmatched bases: 13. The CDR3 consists of 18 residues. CDR1 and CDR2 from the germline V gene are MGHRA and YSYEKL. Written as DNA, the CDR3 is TGCGCCAGCAGCCTACTATTAACGGGGGGATCCAGCACAGATACGCAGTATTTT. It translates to CASSLLLTGGSSTDTQYF.

This sequence joins TRBV11-2 and TRBJ2-7, with 14 bases matching TRBD2. V lost 6 bases and J lost 4; bases outside the gene matches: 8. Germline loops: CDR1 SGHAT, CDR2 FQNNGV. The length of the CDR3 is 16 residues. The CDR3 loop is CASSQTSGGAAYEQYV. As DNA, the CDR3 is TGTGCCAGCAGTCAGACTAGCGGGGGGGCTGCTTACGAGCAGTACGTC.

The rearrangement uses TRBV7-3 and TRBJ2-1; D possibly corresponds to TRBD2 (6 bases). This CDR3 spans 15 amino acids. V was cut by 5 bases and J by 4 bases, with 15 bases left in between. Germline loops: CDR1 SGHTA, CDR2 FQGTGA. DNA of the CDR3: TGTGCCAGCAGCGAAGCTGGGGGGATTTACAATGAGCAGTTCTTC. It specifies CASSEAGGIYNEQFF.

The chain links TRBV5-1 to TRBJ2-2, with D unresolved. This CDR3 has 12 residues. V gave up 5 bases and J gave up 6 bases, with 8 bases separating them. From germline, CDR1 is SGHRS and CDR2 YFSETQ. The CDR3 DNA follows: TGCGCCAGCAGGCATGAGGCCGGGGAGCTGTTTTTT. It translates to CASRHEAGELFF.

This clone was found once. The rearrangement joins TRBV5-1 to TRBJ1-6, with 9 positions matching TRBD1. V dropped 4 bases and J dropped 7; count of bases not matched to a gene: 3. This CDR3 contains 14 residues. The V gene's germline CDR1 is SGHRS and CDR2 YFSETQ. The CDR3: CASSRTGVNSPLHF. The CDR3 coding sequence is TGCGCCAGCAGCCGGACAGGGGTAAATTCACCCCTCCACTTT.

V and J are TRBV28 and TRBJ1-5, with TRBD1 matching over 9 bases. The germline CDR1 and CDR2 sequences are MDHEN and SYDVKM. V shed 4 bases and J 6 bases; nucleotides not matched to a gene: 7. This CDR3 comprises 15 residues. The CDR3 DNA reads as TGTGCCAGCAGTTCGGGACAGGGAAATAGTCAGCCCCAGCATTTT. Its protein product is CASSSGQGNSQPQHF.

This clone has only a few counts. The rearrangement joins TRBV9 to TRBJ1-2, with D hard to call. CDR3 length: 14 residues. Germline values: CDR1 SGDLS, CDR2 YYNGEE. Deletions cut 4 bases from V and 4 bases from J, with 14 bases between. CDR3 protein: CASSPEQLIYGYTF. Here the CDR3 DNA reads TGTGCCAGCAGCCCAGAACAGCTAATCTATGGCTACACCTTC.

The chain combines TRBV9 with TRBJ2-3; 9 positions match TRBD2. CDR1 is SGDLS and CDR2 is YYNGEE in the germline V gene. CDR3 length equals 16 residues. The V segment lost 2 bases and the J segment 4 bases; nucleotides outside the gene matches: 8. CDR3 nucleotide sequence: TGTGCCAGCAGCGTGGCTAGCGGGAACTCTGCAGATACGCAGTATTTT. It codes for CASSVASGNSADTQYF.

This clone was counted between two and nine times. The chain employs TRBV10-2 and TRBJ2-3; 11 nucleotides align to TRBD2. V trimming: 6 bases; J trimming: 5 bases; junction bases outside the gene matches: 7. Looked up from germline, CDR1 is WSHSY and CDR2 is SAAADI. The CDR3 spans 15 residues. The CDR3 is CASSLTSGELDTQYF. CDR3 bases: TGCGCCAGCAGCCTGACTAGCGGGGAATTAGATACGCAGTATTTT.

The chain employs TRBV7-3 and TRBJ1-1; a possible D gene is TRBD1 (5 bases). Germline CDR1 SGHTA, CDR2 FQGTGA. CDR3 size: 14 residues. The ends were cut back, 1 base at V and 4 bases at J, with 10 bases in the middle. In DNA form, the CDR3 reads TGTGCCAGCAGCTTAAGAGGGGAGGGCACTGAAGCTTTCTTT. It codes for CASSLRGEGTEAFF.

The gene calls are TRBV4-3 and TRBJ2-1; 7 positions agree with TRBD1. The CDR3 covers 16 residues. Germline V CDR1 and CDR2: LGHNA, YSLEER. The V gene end was trimmed by 0 bases and the J gene end by 7 bases; junction bases not matched to a gene: 9. The CDR3 DNA follows: TGCGCCAGCAGCCAAGATCAGACAGGGTCATATAATGAGCAGTTCTTC. Protein product: CASSQDQTGSYNEQFF.

The rearrangement uses TRBV28 and TRBJ1-4; TRBD1 is a possible D gene (6 bases). Trimming took 8 bases from V and 10 from J, leaving 14 bases between them. The CDR3 contains 12 residues. Germline V lookup: CDR1 MDHEN, CDR2 SYDVKM. CDR3 DNA: TGTGCCAGCGCCACAGGGTGGGGAAAACTGTTTTTT. Residues: CASATGWGKLFF.

This clone occurred a few times. The CDR3 sequence is CASHQGEFTEAFF. As DNA, the CDR3 is TGTGCCAGTCACCAGGGGGAGTTCACTGAAGCTTTCTTT. This chain uses TRBV19 with TRBJ1-1, with TRBD1 matching over 7 bases. The CDR3 runs 13 residues. The junction had 7 bases not matched to a gene; V was cut back by 8 bases and J by 4 bases. Germline V CDR1 and CDR2: LNHDA, SQIVND (reference sequence).

The count of this clone is one. This chain joins TRBV4-2 and TRBJ2-7, with D perhaps TRBD2 (6 bases). Trimming removed 3 bases from V and 4 bases from J, with 19 bases in between. The germline V gene encodes CDR1 LGHNA and CDR2 YNFKEQ. CDR3 length: 16 residues. The CDR3: CASSHRNAGTPYEQYV. The CDR3 DNA follows: TGTGCCAGCAGCCACCGAAACGCGGGGACGCCTTACGAGCAGTACGTC.

The rearrangement joins TRBV10-1 to TRBJ1-1; the match to TRBD1 covers 8 bases. Germline V CDR1 and CDR2: WNHNN, SYGVQD (reference sequence). The CDR3 contains 12 residues. J gave up 5 bases and V 6 bases, and 2 bases lay outside the gene matches. For the CDR3, the DNA is TGCGCCAGCAGGGGGGACAGGACTGAAGCTTTCTTT. Translation: CASRGDRTEAFF.

The rearrangement links TRBV19 to TRBJ2-3, with 10 bases matching TRBD2. Germline V gene data show CDR1 as LNHDA and CDR2 as SQIVND (reference sequence). V trimming: 3 bases; J trimming: 3 bases; junction bases outside the gene matches: 3. The CDR3 contains 15 residues. The CDR3 reads CASSMALAGTDTQYF. The DNA for the CDR3 is TGTGCCAGTAGTATGGCACTAGCGGGAACAGATACGCAGTATTTT.

The chain uses TRBV6-6 and TRBJ1-5, with 8 bases lining up with TRBD1. The CDR3 length is 15 residues. The V and J ends lost 4 bases and 2 bases, in that order; junction bases with no gene match: 4. Germline V gives CDR1 MNHNY, CDR2 SVGAGI (reference sequence). The CDR3 coding sequence is TGTGCCAGCAGTTCATCGGGACAGGGCAATCAGCCCCAGCATTTT. It is translated as CASSSSGQGNQPQHF.

This chain uses TRBV2 with TRBJ1-5, with 10 bases lining up with TRBD1. The CDR3 spans 15 residues. Germline V gene lookup returns CDR1 SNHLY and CDR2 FYNNEI. V shed 0 bases and J 7 bases; nucleotides not matched to a gene: 3. CDR3 coding DNA: TGTGCCAGCAGTGAAGCCGGGACAGGGGTCCAGCCCCAGCATTTT. As protein: CASSEAGTGVQPQHF.

The V call is TRBV11-2, the J call TRBJ1-1, with no clear D. The CDR3 contains 12 residues. From germline, CDR1 is SGHAT and CDR2 FQNNGV. V lost 5 bases to trimming and J lost 11 bases, with 15 bases between them. CDR3 in DNA: TGTGCCAGCAGCCAGAAGGGAGAGTGGGCTTTCTTT. Residues: CASSQKGEWAFF.

This clone showed up just a few times. V is TRBV5-4 and J is TRBJ2-5, with 9 nucleotides matching TRBD1. The CDR3 has 15 amino acids. Trimming at V came to 4 bases and at J to 3 bases, leaving 7 bases not matched to a gene. Germline-derived CDR1 and CDR2 are SGHNT and YYREEE (reference sequence). The CDR3 loop reads CASSLPGTGKETQYF. Written as DNA, the CDR3 is TGTGCCAGCAGCCTGCCCGGGACAGGGAAAGAGACCCAGTACTTC.

The chain combines TRBV29-1 with TRBJ2-5; D uncertain. The CDR3 is 11 amino acids. Trimming pared 4 bases from V and 5 bases from J, leaving 8 bases between. Germline V gives CDR1 SQVTM, CDR2 ANQGSEA. The CDR3 spells CSVGVVETQYF. The CDR3 nucleotides are TGCAGCGTTGGCGTGGTGGAGACCCAGTACTTC.

This chain connects TRBV27 to TRBJ1-1; D is unresolved. Trimming removed 10 bases from V and 2 bases from J, with 8 bases in between. The CDR3 has 11 residues. Germline V CDR1 and CDR2: MNHEY, SMNVEV (reference sequence). The CDR3 protein is CATGLNTEAFF. The CDR3 nucleotides read TGTGCCACGGGATTAAACACTGAAGCTTTCTTT.

This chain connects TRBV5-6 to TRBJ2-7, with TRBD2 identical over 13 bases. V dropped 4 bases and J dropped 5; count of bases not matched to a gene: 15. Per the germline V gene, CDR1 is SGHDT and CDR2 is YYEEEE. CDR3 length: 18 residues. The CDR3 loop reads CASSLEPGLAGLLNEQYF. CDR3 bases: TGTGCCAGCAGCCTCGAACCGGGACTAGCGGGACTTTTGAACGAGCAGTACTTC.